A single sample is the source of the 32 T cell receptor beta chains below, sequenced in a study of siplizumab effects on memory and regulatory T cells. Sequencing used immunoSEQ multiplex PCR; TCRdb keeps in-frame clones, though not all of them. Among fewer than 30,000 clones listed, 70% to 85% were seen once. The sequencing input was memory CD4+ T cells sorted from blood. These receptors all come from a human donor in good health.

The chain uses TRBV6-5 and TRBJ2-3; 10 positions match TRBD2. CDR3 length equals 15 residues. The germline V gene has CDR1 MNHEY and CDR2 SVGAGI. Trimming at V came to 7 bases and at J to 2 bases, leaving 6 bases not matched to a gene. The CDR3 DNA reads TGTGCCAGCAACCAAGCGGGAGGGTTCACAGATACGCAGTATTTT. Translated, it gives CASNQAGGFTDTQYF.

This chain connects TRBV7-9 to TRBJ2-6; D call uncertain. Trimming left V 0 bases short and J 0 bases short, with 6 bases between. This CDR3 contains 16 residues. Per germline, CDR1 SEHNR and CDR2 FQNEAQ (reference sequence). CDR3 amino acids: CASSLAMDSGANVLTF. Written as DNA, the CDR3 is TGTGCCAGCAGCTTAGCGATGGACTCTGGGGCCAACGTCCTGACTTTC.

This clone was recorded a few times. The rearrangement joins TRBV5-4 to TRBJ2-1, with D perhaps TRBD2 (5 bases). This CDR3 spans 15 amino acids. V was pared by 4 bases and J by 2 bases, with 13 bases between. The germline CDR1 and CDR2 sequences are SGHNT and YYREEE (reference sequence). In DNA, the CDR3 is TGTGCCAGCAGCGTCGCGGGCAGAGCCTACAATGAGCAGTTCTTC. It yields the protein CASSVAGRAYNEQFF.

J is TRBJ2-2 and V is TRBV10-3; 7 bases are a match to TRBD1. The CDR3 covers 15 residues. V was clipped by 6 bases and J by 0 bases; unmatched bases: 4. CDR1 ENHRY and CDR2 SYGVKD come from the germline V gene. In nucleotides, the CDR3 is TGTGCCATCAGACCGACAGGGACGAACACCGGGGAGCTGTTTTTT. Translation gives CAIRPTGTNTGELFF.

The chain employs TRBV6-5 and TRBJ1-1, with TRBD1 matching over 10 bases. This CDR3 is built from 13 residues. After removal of 6 bases from V and 3 bases from J, the junction contained 1 base not matched to a gene. CDR1 MNHEY and CDR2 SVGAGI come from the germline V gene. For the CDR3, the DNA is TGTGCCAGCAGGACAGGGGGCTACACTGAAGCTTTCTTT. This codes for CASRTGGYTEAFF.

This rearrangement joins TRBV5-1 to TRBJ1-2, with 9 bases aligning to TRBD1. Germline V gene sequence: CDR1 SGHRS, CDR2 YFSETQ. The CDR3 contains 13 residues. V shed 3 bases, J shed 4 bases, and the junction held 1 base outside the gene matches. CDR3 coding DNA: TGCGCCAGCAGCTCGGACAGGGGCTATGGCTACACCTTC. Encoded protein: CASSSDRGYGYTF.

The rearrangement links TRBV5-6 to TRBJ1-5, with TRBD1 identical over 8 bases. Trimming cost V 4 bases and J 4 bases; bases outside gene matches: 4. The germline CDR1 and CDR2 sequences are SGHDT and YYEEEE. The CDR3 runs to 14 residues. The CDR3 region is CASSLQGANQPQHF. The CDR3 DNA follows: TGTGCCAGCAGCCTCCAGGGGGCAAATCAGCCCCAGCATTTT.

This sequence joins TRBV6-6 and TRBJ1-2; D may be TRBD1 (5 bases). CDR1 and CDR2 (germline): MNHNY, SVGAGI (reference sequence). Trimming stripped 7 bases from V and 2 bases from J, with 11 bases between. The CDR3 runs to 13 residues. The DNA of the CDR3 is TGTGCCAGCACCGGGGCCTCAAACTATGGCTACACCTTC. As protein: CASTGASNYGYTF.

The CDR3 DNA follows: TGTGCCAGCAGCTTCCGGGGCCCTGAGACCCAGTACTTC. Translating it yields CASSFRGPETQYF. The chain employs TRBV11-3 and TRBJ2-5, with D perhaps matching TRBD1 or TRBD2 (5 bases each). Trimming pared 3 bases from V and 5 bases from J, leaving 10 bases between. The V gene's germline CDR1 is SGHNT and CDR2 YENEEA. The CDR3 extends over 13 amino acids.

This clone has only a few counts. The V call is TRBV7-3, the J call TRBJ2-1, with TRBD2 matching over 7 bases. Germline trimming cut 2 bases from V and 5 bases from J; bases unmatched to any gene: 3. Germline V gives CDR1 SGHTA, CDR2 FQGTGA. CDR3 length: 14 amino acids. The CDR3 bases are TGTGCCAGCAGCTTAGCGGGAGCCAACAATGAGCAGTTCTTC. Translated: CASSLAGANNEQFF. Full variable domain (missing parts from reference TRBV7-3 and TRBJ2-1): GAGVSQTPSNKVTEKGKYVELRCDPISGHTALYWYRQSLGQGPEFLIYFQGTGAADDSGLPNDRFFAVRPEGSVSTLKIQRTERGDSAVYLCASSLAGANNEQFFGPGTRLTVL.

This rearrangement joins TRBV7-6 to TRBJ2-1; unclear D gene. The V gene lost 7 bases and the J gene lost 2 bases, with 15 bases spanning the gap. Per the germline V gene, CDR1 is SGHVS and CDR2 is FNYEAQ. The CDR3 has 15 residues. The CDR3 is CASTPEFGPYNEQFF. CDR3 sequence (DNA): TGTGCCAGCACCCCAGAATTTGGGCCCTACAATGAGCAGTTCTTC.

The rearrangement uses TRBV9 and TRBJ2-3; no clear D. V gave up 4 bases and J gave up 3 bases, with 6 bases separating them. From germline, CDR1 is SGDLS and CDR2 YYNGEE. The CDR3 runs to 12 residues. The CDR3: CASSPPTDTQYF. For the CDR3, the DNA is TGTGCCAGCAGCCCACCTACAGATACGCAGTATTTT.

V and J are TRBV6-4 and TRBJ2-3; 10 bases are shared with TRBD2. The CDR3 is 18 residues long. The V and J ends lost 2 bases and 3 bases, in that order; junction bases with no gene match: 11. Germline V gene sequence: CDR1 MRHNA, CDR2 SNTAGT. CDR3 sequence (DNA): TGTGCCAGCAGTGACCTACGAAAGCGGGAGGGCGTAACAGATACGCAGTATTTT. Protein: CASSDLRKREGVTDTQYF.

The CDR3 DNA is TGTGCCAGCTCACCCCCTACCTCTTCGGGAGGTTACAATGAGCAGTTCTTC. Its translation: CASSPPTSSGGYNEQFF. The gene calls are TRBV18 and TRBJ2-1, with 7 bases that match TRBD2. The CDR3 spans 17 residues. V lost 3 bases, J lost 4 bases, and 12 bases stayed unmatched. Germline-derived CDR1 and CDR2 are KGHSH and LQKENI.

The chain couples TRBV29-1 to TRBJ2-7; 8 positions agree with TRBD1. The CDR3 covers 14 residues. V was pared by 6 bases and J by 0 bases, with 7 bases of the junction left unmatched. In germline, CDR1 is SQVTM, CDR2 ANQGSEA. The CDR3 protein is CSVRQGSSSYEQYF. In DNA form, the CDR3 reads TGCAGCGTCCGACAGGGGTCTAGCTCCTACGAGCAGTACTTC.

The chain links TRBV4-1 to TRBJ1-5, with D possibly TRBD1 on 6 matching bases. V was shortened by 2 bases and J by 0 bases, with 11 bases between the two germline ends. The CDR3 is made up of 16 amino acids. Germline V gives CDR1 MGHRA, CDR2 YSYEKL. The chain's CDR3 is CASSQTDRNSNQPQHF. CDR3 DNA: TGCGCCAGCAGCCAAACCGACAGGAATAGCAATCAGCCCCAGCATTTT.

V gene TRBV6-1 combines with J gene TRBJ2-7; D is uncertain. Germline CDR1 MNHNS, CDR2 SASEGT. With 7 bases removed from V and 0 bases from J, the gap between germline ends came to 7 bases. The CDR3 extends over 12 amino acids. CDR3 amino acids: CASKRSSYEQYF. CDR3 bases: TGTGCCAGCAAGAGGAGCTCCTACGAGCAGTACTTC.

The chain employs TRBV28 and TRBJ2-1, with D perhaps given as TRBD1 or TRBD2 (5 bases each). This CDR3 comprises 11 residues. Looked up from germline, CDR1 is MDHEN and CDR2 is SYDVKM. V was shortened by 10 bases and J by 5 bases, with 9 bases between the two germline ends. The CDR3 protein is CATGDDNEQFF. Written as DNA, the CDR3 is TGTGCCACCGGGGACGACAATGAGCAGTTCTTC.

This clone was detected only once. This chain uses TRBV28 with TRBJ1-2; the match to TRBD1 covers 10 bases. The CDR3 is 16 residues long. CDR1 and CDR2 from the germline V gene are MDHEN and SYDVKM. The trim removed 5 bases at V and 4 bases at J, leaving 10 bases unmatched. The CDR3 DNA sequence: TGTGCCAGCAGTCAGACGCGGACAGGGGGAATCTATGGCTACACCTTC. Translated: CASSQTRTGGIYGYTF.

V usage is TRBV7-6 and J usage is TRBJ2-3; 14 bases match TRBD2. The V and J ends lost 5 bases and 6 bases, in that order; junction bases with no gene match: 7. CDR3 length: 16 residues. Germline loops: CDR1 SGHVS, CDR2 FNYEAQ. The CDR3 reads CASSPGLAGARDTQYF. The CDR3 DNA follows: TGTGCCAGCAGCCCGGGACTAGCGGGAGCGAGGGATACGCAGTATTTT.

The DNA of the CDR3 is TGTGCCAGCTCCCTAAGAAGGGAGGAAAAACTGTTTTTT. Translating it yields CASSLRREEKLFF. The rearrangement uses TRBV18 and TRBJ1-4, with unresolved D. Per the germline V gene, CDR1 is KGHSH and CDR2 is LQKENI. The CDR3 contains 13 residues. The V gene lost 6 bases and the J gene lost 8 bases, with 13 bases spanning the gap.

The rearrangement uses TRBV4-1 and TRBJ2-1, with a tentative D call TRBD2 (5 bases). Germline V CDR1 and CDR2: MGHRA, YSYEKL. V lost 0 bases, J lost 7 bases, and 16 bases lay in between. The CDR3 has 16 residues. The CDR3 protein is CASSQEVGRSGNEQFF. The CDR3, as DNA: TGCGCCAGCAGCCAAGAGGTAGGGAGATCGGGGAATGAGCAGTTCTTC.

In the case of this clone: This specimen includes other DNA sequences encoding the same CDR3. This sequence joins TRBV27 and TRBJ1-2; D unclear. V shed 2 bases and J shed 2 bases, with 6 bases lying between them. The germline V gene has CDR1 MNHEY and CDR2 SMNVEV (reference sequence). The CDR3 consists of 13 residues. Written as DNA, the CDR3 is TGTGCCAGCAGTTTAGAAGGGAACTATGGCTACACCTTC. The encoded protein is CASSLEGNYGYTF.

V usage is TRBV11-3 and J usage is TRBJ2-5; 12 bases agree with TRBD2. V lost 5 bases to trimming and J lost 5 bases; unmatched junction nucleotides: 15. The CDR3 is made up of 18 amino acids. CDR1 is SGHNT and CDR2 is YENEEA in the germline V gene. The CDR3 reads CASSLGASTSGRGETQYF. The CDR3 nucleotides read TGTGCCAGCAGCCTAGGGGCGTCGACTAGCGGGAGAGGGGAGACCCAGTACTTC.

This chain connects TRBV29-1 to TRBJ1-4, with D unclear. Germline V lookup: CDR1 SQVTM, CDR2 ANQGSEA. V was pared by 3 bases and J by 8 bases, with 7 bases between. The CDR3 sequence is 11 residues long. In DNA form, the CDR3 reads TGCAGCGTTGATTCGGGGGAAAAACTGTTTTTT. Its protein product is CSVDSGEKLFF.

The rearrangement links TRBV19 to TRBJ1-5; 10 bases line up with TRBD1. The J segment lost 5 bases and the V segment lost 2 bases, leaving 3 bases of the junction unmatched. The length of the CDR3 is 15 residues. Germline loops: CDR1 LNHDA, CDR2 SQIVND (reference sequence). CDR3 sequence: CASSIPGTGDQPQHF. CDR3 DNA: TGTGCCAGTAGTATACCCGGGACAGGGGATCAGCCCCAGCATTTT.

Details on this clone: The same CDR3 can be traced to other DNA sequences in this sample. The CDR3 region is CASSLPVGQAETQYF. The CDR3 nucleotides read TGTGCCAGCAGCTTGCCGGTGGGACAGGCGGAGACCCAGTACTTC. V and J are TRBV5-4 and TRBJ2-5; 8 nucleotides line up with TRBD1. Germline-derived CDR1 and CDR2 are SGHNT and YYREEE (reference sequence). CDR3 size: 15 residues. The V gene end was trimmed by 1 base and the J gene end by 5 bases; junction bases not matched to a gene: 7. The variable domain in full, with the rest retrieved from reference TRBV5-4 and TRBJ2-5, is ETGVTQSPTHLIKTRGQQVTLRCSSQSGHNTVSWYQQALGQGPQFIFQYYREEENGRGNFPPRFSGLQFPNYSSELNVNALELDDSALYLCASSLPVGQAETQYFGPGTRLLVL.

The gene calls are TRBV7-3 and TRBJ1-1; maybe TRBD1 (6 bases). The germline V gene has CDR1 SGHTA and CDR2 FQGTGA. The CDR3 has 16 amino acids. Trimming cost V 1 base and J 3 bases, with 15 bases left between them. The CDR3 bases are TGTGCCAGCAGCTTAAAGTCCAGGGGCAGGGACACTGAAGCTTTCTTT. Its protein is CASSLKSRGRDTEAFF.

V and J are TRBV23-1 and TRBJ1-4, with a possible D match to TRBD1 (6 bases). TRBV23-1 is an open reading frame whose function is uncertain. Trimming removed 10 bases from V and 8 bases from J, with 23 bases in between. The CDR3 is 15 amino acids. The CDR3 here is CAIRGIRAVFEKLFF. The CDR3 coding sequence is TGCGCCATCAGGGGCATCCGGGCCGTTTTCGAAAAACTGTTTTTT.

The CDR3: CASSQDHRDRGRSGELFF. CDR3 nucleotide sequence: TGCGCCAGCAGCCAAGATCACCGAGACAGGGGACGTTCCGGGGAGCTGTTTTTT. The chain joins TRBV4-1 to TRBJ2-2; the match to TRBD1 covers 8 bases. The V and J ends lost 0 bases and 6 bases, in that order; junction bases with no gene match: 12. From germline, CDR1 is MGHRA and CDR2 YSYEKL. The CDR3 loop spans 18 amino acids.

V and J are TRBV15 and TRBJ1-1; 7 bases are shared with TRBD1. Per the germline V gene, CDR1 is LNHNV and CDR2 is YYDKDF (reference sequence). With V trimmed by 5 bases and J by 7 bases, 13 bases remained unmatched. CDR3 length: 15 amino acids. The CDR3 bases are TGTGCCACCAGCTCTAAAACGGGACAGTTTAATGAAGCTTTCTTT. It translates to CATSSKTGQFNEAFF.

This chain links TRBV10-3 with TRBJ2-7, with D perhaps given as TRBD1 or TRBD2 (5 bases each). V lost 0 bases and J lost 6, with 21 bases in between. This CDR3 is 17 amino acids long. Germline CDR1 is ENHRY and CDR2 is SYGVKD. The CDR3 DNA sequence: TGTGCCATCAGTGAGTCCCACTTGGAGTTGGGGGTGGCCGAGCAGTACTTC. This translates into CAISESHLELGVAEQYF.